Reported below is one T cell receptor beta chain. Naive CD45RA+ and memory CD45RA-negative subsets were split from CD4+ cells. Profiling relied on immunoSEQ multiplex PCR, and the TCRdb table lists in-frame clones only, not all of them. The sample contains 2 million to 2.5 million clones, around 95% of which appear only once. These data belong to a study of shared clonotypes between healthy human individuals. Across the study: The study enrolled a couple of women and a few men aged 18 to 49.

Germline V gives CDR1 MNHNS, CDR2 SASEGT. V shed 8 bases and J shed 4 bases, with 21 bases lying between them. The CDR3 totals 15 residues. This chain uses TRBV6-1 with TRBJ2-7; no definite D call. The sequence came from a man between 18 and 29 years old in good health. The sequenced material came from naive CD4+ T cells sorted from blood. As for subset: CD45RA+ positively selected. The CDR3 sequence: CASQAVISRGYEQYF. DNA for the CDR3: TGTGCCAGCCAAGCCGTGATTAGCAGAGGTTACGAGCAGTACTTC.